These 20 T cell receptor beta chains were sequenced from one sample in a study of cytomegalovirus exposure and HLA in healthy donors. Here immunoSEQ multiplex PCR was the method, and the copy in TCRdb shows in-frame clones only, minus some. The sample has roughly 330,000 clones, 75% to 90% seen once. The sample taken for sequencing was PBMCs. The receptors originated from a young woman in good health and CMV-seropositive.

CDR3 protein: CASSPIASGRRTDTQYF. CDR3 coding DNA: TGTGCCAGCAGTCCAATAGCTAGCGGGAGGCGCACAGATACGCAGTATTTT. This chain links TRBV28 with TRBJ2-3; 11 bases fit TRBD2. J lost 1 base, V lost 5 bases, and 8 bases had no gene match. The CDR3 sequence is 17 residues long. Germline loops: CDR1 MDHEN, CDR2 SYDVKM. The full variable domain, rest sourced from reference TRBV28 and TRBJ2-3, is DVKVTQSSRYLVKRTGEKVFLECVQDMDHENMFWYRQDPGLGLRLIYFSYDVKMKEKGDIPEGYSVSREKKERFSLILESASTNQTSMYLCASSPIASGRRTDTQYFGPGTRLTVL.

This chain joins TRBV6-5 and TRBJ2-2; 8 positions match TRBD2. The CDR3 covers 16 residues. With 0 bases clipped from V and 7 bases from J, the junction kept 7 bases outside the gene matches. CDR1 MNHEY and CDR2 SVGAGI come from the germline V gene. CDR3 DNA sequence: TGTGCCAGCAGTTACTCGTCGGGGGGGCCCGTCGGGGAGCTGTTTTTT. Translation: CASSYSSGGPVGELFF.

The CDR3 sequence: CASSLRGLAGGRETDTQYF. CDR3 sequence (DNA): TGTGCCAGCAGCTTAAGGGGACTAGCGGGAGGAAGGGAAACAGATACGCAGTATTTT. This chain uses TRBV7-3 with TRBJ2-3, with TRBD2 matching 15 bases. CDR1 and CDR2 (germline): SGHTA, FQGTGA. There are 19 residues in the CDR3. Losses at the gene ends were 1 base for V and 3 bases for J; bases not matched to a gene: 8.

V is TRBV7-9 and J is TRBJ1-2; 7 bases are a match to TRBD1. Germline V gives CDR1 SEHNR, CDR2 FQNEAQ (reference sequence). This CDR3 contains 14 residues. Losses at the gene ends were 4 bases for V and 1 base for J; bases not matched to a gene: 3. The CDR3 nucleotides are TGTGCCAGCAGCTCCAGGGGGTTTAACTATGGCTACACCTTC. Its protein is CASSSRGFNYGYTF.

This clone appeared a few times. The chain links TRBV7-3 to TRBJ1-2; 7 nucleotides align to TRBD1. The CDR3 consists of 13 residues. The germline gives CDR1 SGHTA, CDR2 FQGTGA. V was pared by 5 bases and J by 6 bases, with 6 bases of the junction left unmatched. CDR3 residues: CASSAQGWDGYTF. CDR3 DNA: TGTGCCAGCAGCGCACAGGGGTGGGATGGCTACACCTTC.

The chain combines TRBV27 with TRBJ1-1; D possibly corresponds to TRBD1 (5 bases). The CDR3 is 12 residues long. The germline CDR1 and CDR2 sequences are MNHEY and SMNVEV (reference sequence). Trimming stripped 2 bases from V and 6 bases from J, with 7 bases between. CDR3 DNA sequence: TGTGCCAGCAGTTTAAGGGGTTCTGAAGCTTTCTTT. Its protein is CASSLRGSEAFF.

The V gene is TRBV7-2, the J gene TRBJ2-7, with 8 positions matching TRBD1. The CDR3 runs to 13 residues. The ends lost 4 bases at V and 3 bases at J; junction bases unmatched: 2. Germline V gene sequence: CDR1 SGHTA, CDR2 FQGNSA. Here the CDR3 reads CASSSDRGYEQYF. CDR3 coding DNA: TGTGCCAGCAGCTCCGACAGGGGCTACGAGCAGTACTTC.

On this clone itself: In the same sample, other DNA sequences code for this CDR3. The chain has TRBV27 and TRBJ1-1; D uncertain. V was shortened by 2 bases and J by 1 base, with 5 bases between the two germline ends. Looked up from germline, CDR1 is MNHEY and CDR2 is SMNVEV (reference sequence). The length of the CDR3 is 13 residues. CDR3 sequence reads: CASSLSRNTEAFF. The CDR3 DNA is TGTGCCAGCAGTTTAAGTCGGAACACTGAAGCTTTCTTT.

The rearrangement links TRBV7-2 to TRBJ2-1, with D perhaps TRBD1 or TRBD2 (5 bases each). The CDR3 loop spans 12 amino acids. CDR1 is SGHTA, CDR2 FQGNSA, per germline. Between the trimmed V and J ends, which lost 3 bases and 8 bases, there was a span of 8 bases. The CDR3 is CASSFQGDEQFF. Written as DNA, the CDR3 is TGTGCCAGCAGCTTTCAGGGAGATGAGCAGTTCTTC.

The V gene is TRBV27, the J gene TRBJ1-5; tentative D call: TRBD1 (6 bases). The CDR3 totals 14 residues. Germline V lookup: CDR1 MNHEY, CDR2 SMNVEV (reference sequence). With 5 bases removed from V and 3 bases from J, the gap between germline ends came to 11 bases. The CDR3 sequence: CASSPGQNNQPQHF. In DNA form, the CDR3 reads TGTGCCAGCAGTCCAGGACAGAACAATCAGCCCCAGCATTTT.

This chain joins TRBV30 and TRBJ1-3; 7 bases agree with TRBD1. The V segment lost 8 bases and the J segment 4 bases; nucleotides outside the gene matches: 5. This CDR3 contains 12 residues. Germline V gives CDR1 GTSNPN, CDR2 SVGIG (reference sequence). DNA of the CDR3: TGTGCCACAGGGGCGCCAGGAAACACCATATATTTT. Translating it yields CATGAPGNTIYF.

The V call is TRBV30, the J call TRBJ2-1; D gene ambiguous. The germline V gene has CDR1 GTSNPN and CDR2 SVGIG (reference sequence). This CDR3 is 16 amino acids long. V was cut by 1 base and J by 4 bases, with 17 bases left in between. The CDR3 DNA reads as TGTGCCTGGAGTGGAGCCGGCGGAACTGTATACAATGAGCAGTTCTTC. Translating gives CAWSGAGGTVYNEQFF.

V and J are TRBV6-5 and TRBJ2-7, with D perhaps matching TRBD1 or TRBD2 (7 bases each). The CDR3 runs to 14 residues. Looked up from germline, CDR1 is MNHEY and CDR2 is SVGAGI. V gave up 6 bases and J gave up 2 bases, with 14 bases separating them. The CDR3 protein is CASRGGGPPYEQYF. As DNA, the CDR3 is TGTGCCAGCAGGGGAGGGGGCCCCCCCTACGAGCAGTACTTC.

This clone was seen only once. The V and J genes are TRBV25-1 and TRBJ2-1, with 8 bases that match TRBD1. Germline CDR1 reads MGHDK; CDR2 reads SYGVNS. The CDR3 has 15 amino acids. V lost 5 bases and J lost 4; bases outside the gene matches: 7. The CDR3: CASSLGTGRYNEQFF. The CDR3 region has the DNA TGTGCCAGCAGTCTCGGGACAGGACGTTACAATGAGCAGTTCTTC. Variable domain in full (rest from reference TRBV25-1 and TRBJ2-1): EADIYQTPRYLVIGTGKKITLECSQTMGHDKMYWYQQDPGMELHLIHYSYGVNSTEKGDLSSESTVSRIRTEHFPLTLESARPSHTSQYLCASSLGTGRYNEQFFGPGTRLTVL.

The genes are TRBV7-9 and TRBJ2-3; TRBD2 matches 9 bases. The germline V gene encodes CDR1 SEHNR and CDR2 FQNEAQ (reference sequence). This CDR3 comprises 16 residues. V was clipped by 4 bases and J by 0 bases; unmatched bases: 5. The chain's CDR3 is CASSSAGTSSTDTQYF. CDR3 DNA: TGTGCCAGCAGCTCAGCCGGGACTAGCAGCACAGATACGCAGTATTTT.

J is TRBJ1-5 and V is TRBV28; TRBD1 matches at 11 bases. The CDR3 extends over 13 amino acids. Germline loops: CDR1 MDHEN, CDR2 SYDVKM. V trimming: 7 bases; J trimming: 6 bases; junction bases outside the gene matches: 2. The CDR3 spells CASTGTGGQPQHF. The CDR3 DNA follows: TGTGCCAGCACAGGGACAGGGGGTCAGCCCCAGCATTTT.

DNA for the CDR3: TGTGCCAGCAGTCGCCGGGGGCGACTCACAGATACGCAGTATTTT. Translation: CASSRRGRLTDTQYF. V is TRBV25-1 and J is TRBJ2-3; the D gene could be TRBD1 or TRBD2 (6 bases each). The ends were cut back, 5 bases at V and 2 bases at J, with 14 bases in the middle. The CDR3 has 15 residues. The germline gives CDR1 MGHDK, CDR2 SYGVNS.

This rearrangement joins TRBV29-1 to TRBJ2-6; D gene uncertain. Germline CDR1 is SQVTM and CDR2 is ANQGSEA. The CDR3 totals 15 residues. Trimming stripped 6 bases from V and 0 bases from J, with 12 bases between. CDR3 coding DNA: TGCAGCGTAGGTCAGGCAGTCTCTGGGGCCAACGTCCTGACTTTC. As protein: CSVGQAVSGANVLTF.

The gene calls are TRBV28 and TRBJ1-4; no firm D call. CDR1 and CDR2 (germline): MDHEN, SYDVKM. Deletions cut 3 bases from V and 6 bases from J, with 8 bases between. The CDR3 runs to 13 residues. The DNA for the CDR3 is TGTGCCAGCAGTTTGGTCTCGGATGAAAAACTGTTTTTT. Its translation: CASSLVSDEKLFF.

The chain uses TRBV6-5 and TRBJ1-5; 8 bases match TRBD1. The CDR3 spans 15 residues. Germline-derived CDR1 and CDR2 are MNHEY and SVGAGI. Trimming removed 8 bases from V and 7 bases from J; junction bases left unmatched: 13. CDR3 protein: CASGRQGKSGQPQHF. CDR3 nucleotides: TGTGCCAGCGGCCGACAGGGGAAGTCGGGCCAGCCCCAGCATTTT.